These T cell receptor beta chains were read from a single sample in a study of blood T cell repertoires in COVID-19. This table comes from immunoSEQ multiplex PCR, and its TCRdb copy is limited to in-frame clones, with some not included. The sample lists 20,000 to 30,000 clones, 80% to 90% occurring once. Source material: peripheral blood. The receptors here all came from a human donor in a cohort sampled during active COVID-19. CDR3s include the opening cysteine and the closing phenylalanine or tryptophan. The D gene is left open where the match is weak. Not all rows give a size; the values are once, few, many and, for expanded clones, a class.

>TRBV6-2/TRBV6-3|TRBD1|-|TRBJ1-1
CASSYPTGGAVDTEAFF
TGTGCCAGCAGTTACCCGACAGGGGGCGCCGTGGACACTGAAGCTTTCTTT
>TRBV6-6|TRBD1|-|TRBJ1-1
CASSYTFTGQSTEAFF
TGTGCCAGCAGTTATACTTTCACGGGACAGAGCACTGAAGCTTTCTTT
>TRBV6-2/TRBV6-3|-|once|TRBJ2-5
CASSADYRETQYF
TGTGCCAGCAGTGCGGACTACAGGGAGACCCAGTACTTC
>TRBV7-2|TRBD1|-|TRBJ1-4
CASSPPGQGGRKLFF
TGTGCCAGCAGCCCACCAGGACAGGGGGGGAGGAAACTGTTTTTT
>TRBV6-5|TRBD2|few|TRBJ2-1
CASSYQRDYTEQFF
TGTGCCAGCAGTTACCAGCGGGATTACACTGAGCAGTTCTTC
>TRBV4-1|TRBD2|-|TRBJ2-1
CASSQDGRAFSSYNEQFF
TGCGCCAGCAGCCAAGATGGGAGGGCCTTTTCCTCCTACAATGAGCAGTTCTTC
>TRBV30|-|once|TRBJ2-3
CAWSRAPIGADTQYF
TGTGCCTGGAGTAGAGCGCCAATAGGGGCAGATACGCAGTATTTT
>TRBV10-1|-|-|TRBJ1-2
CASSESPWGGSDGYTF
TGCGCCAGCAGTGAGTCCCCGTGGGGGGGCTCTGATGGCTACACCTTC
>TRBV2|TRBD1|-|TRBJ1-6
CASQGDGRNSPLHF
TGTGCCAGCCAGGGGGACGGAAGAAATTCACCCCTCCACTTT
>TRBV25-1|TRBD2|once|TRBJ2-1
CASGLAGGPVQFF
TGTGCCAGCGGACTAGCGGGGGGGCCTGTGCAGTTCTTC
>TRBV2|TRBD2|-|TRBJ2-5
CASRPGLAGGVQYF
TGTGCCAGCAGGCCGGGACTAGCGGGAGGGGTCCAGTACTTC
>TRBV18|-|-|TRBJ1-1
CASSPFFQGGSTEAFF
TGTGCCAGCTCACCATTCTTTCAAGGGGGAAGCACTGAAGCTTTCTTT
>TRBV5-4|-|-|TRBJ1-4
CASSQTAGTNEKLFF
TGTGCCAGCAGCCAAACCGCGGGGACTAATGAAAAACTGTTTTTT
>TRBV7-9|TRBD1|-|TRBJ1-1
CASSLGEQGAAFF
TGTGCCAGCAGCTTAGGGGAACAGGGGGCAGCTTTCTTT
>TRBV2|TRBD2|once|TRBJ2-1
CASSELAGVGEQFF
TGTGCCAGCAGTGAATTAGCGGGAGTCGGGGAGCAGTTCTTC
>TRBV3-1/TRBV3-2|-|-|TRBJ2-7
CASSPQVFYEQYF
TGTGCCAGCAGCCCCCAGGTATTCTACGAGCAGTACTTC
>TRBV30|-|-|TRBJ2-7
CAWRRGGLGAVQYF
TGTGCCTGGAGGAGGGGGGGGCTGGGGGCGGTGCAGTACTTC